These 15 T cell receptor beta chains share one sample of origin, sequenced in a study of blood T cell repertoires in COVID-19. Measured with immunoSEQ multiplex PCR; TCRdb has only the in-frame clones, and not every one. The sample includes tens of thousands of clones, approximately 84% seen only once; the top ten take about 4.4%. Sequencing used peripheral blood. The source is a man aged 45-65 years with active COVID-19.

This clone was seen just once. The chain joins TRBV29-1 to TRBJ1-1, with 9 bases aligning to TRBD1. Germline V gene sequence: CDR1 SQVTM, CDR2 ANQGSEA. The J segment lost 8 bases and the V segment lost 7 bases, leaving 8 bases of the junction unmatched. This CDR3 comprises 12 residues. The CDR3 loop reads CSAHGDRVEAFF. The CDR3 DNA reads TGCAGCGCTCATGGGGACAGGGTCGAAGCTTTCTTT.

The J gene is TRBJ1-4, the V gene TRBV6-1, with D perhaps matching TRBD1 (5 bases). CDR3 length: 13 residues. Trimming stripped 1 base from V and 7 bases from J, with 7 bases between. Per the germline V gene, CDR1 is MNHNS and CDR2 is SASEGT. The CDR3 region is CASSEVGPEKLFF. The CDR3 DNA follows: TGTGCCAGCAGTGAAGTGGGGCCTGAAAAACTGTTTTTT.

The chain is built from TRBV6-1 and TRBJ2-7, with 9 positions matching TRBD1. Germline loops: CDR1 MNHNS, CDR2 SASEGT. J lost 5 bases, V lost 6 bases, and 11 bases had no gene match. This CDR3 spans 15 amino acids. CDR3: CASRMNGQGRDEQYF. The CDR3, as DNA: TGTGCCAGCAGGATGAACGGACAGGGGAGGGACGAGCAGTACTTC.

J is TRBJ2-7 and V is TRBV24-1; a possible D gene is TRBD1 (6 bases). CDR3 length equals 16 residues. Germline values: CDR1 KGHDR, CDR2 SFDVKD. Trimming cost V 3 bases and J 5 bases, with 19 bases left between them. CDR3 sequence (DNA): TGTGCCACCAGTGATGGCATGAGGGGGTTGGGGAACGAGCAGTACTTC. Its translation is CATSDGMRGLGNEQYF.

The V call is TRBV4-1, the J call TRBJ2-1, with D possibly being TRBD2 (6 bases). There are 17 residues in the CDR3. CDR1 is MGHRA, CDR2 YSYEKL, per germline. The ends were cut back, 3 bases at V and 6 bases at J, with 21 bases in the middle. This chain's CDR3 is CASSHEGGGARANEQFF. As DNA, the CDR3 is TGCGCCAGCAGCCACGAGGGAGGAGGGGCCCGGGCCAATGAGCAGTTCTTC.

In its sample, this clone was seen a few times. The chain employs TRBV4-1 and TRBJ2-7; TRBD2 matches at 8 bases. Germline lookup yields CDR1 MGHRA and CDR2 YSYEKL. The CDR3 runs 15 residues. With V trimmed by 1 base and J by 4 bases, 6 bases remained unmatched. CDR3 residues: CASSQVTSGLYEQYF. CDR3 DNA: TGCGCCAGCAGCCAAGTAACTAGCGGACTGTACGAGCAGTACTTC.

The V gene is TRBV7-6, the J gene TRBJ1-1, with 10 bases aligning to TRBD1. Germline CDR1 and CDR2: SGHVS and FNYEAQ. Trimming cost V 5 bases and J 6 bases; bases outside gene matches: 12. The CDR3 totals 16 residues. The DNA for the CDR3 is TGTGCCAGCAGCCCAGGGACAGGGGCGCGCGTAGCTGAAGCTTTCTTT. Translated: CASSPGTGARVAEAFF.

The genes are TRBV5-1 and TRBJ2-2; D is perhaps TRBD2 (6 bases). Looked up from germline, CDR1 is SGHRS and CDR2 is YFSETQ. This CDR3 contains 15 residues. V lost 4 bases and J 0 bases, leaving 10 bases between the germline ends. The CDR3 loop is CASSPGTANTGELFF. The DNA of the CDR3 is TGCGCCAGCAGCCCCGGGACTGCGAACACCGGGGAGCTGTTTTTT.

This clone appeared a single time. This chain connects TRBV10-2 to TRBJ1-1; the D is unclear. V dropped 5 bases and J dropped 1 base, with 5 bases sitting between them. Germline V gives CDR1 WSHSY, CDR2 SAAADI. The length of the CDR3 is 12 residues. The CDR3 reads CASSSGNTEAFF. The DNA of the CDR3 is TGCGCCAGCAGTTCAGGGAACACTGAAGCTTTCTTT.

The genes are TRBV27 and TRBJ1-4; D not resolved. V dropped 3 bases and J dropped 5 bases, with 16 bases sitting between them. From germline, CDR1 is MNHEY and CDR2 SMNVEV (reference sequence). The CDR3 consists of 16 residues. The CDR3 sequence is CASSFPRRAPNEKLFF. The CDR3 nucleotides read TGTGCCAGCAGTTTCCCCCGGAGGGCGCCCAATGAAAAACTGTTTTTT.

This chain connects TRBV4-1 to TRBJ2-3; D is ambiguous. This CDR3 comprises 12 residues. Looked up from germline, CDR1 is MGHRA and CDR2 is YSYEKL. Trimming stripped 3 bases from V and 2 bases from J, with 3 bases between. CDR3 in DNA: TGCGCCAGCAGCCATTACACAGATACGCAGTATTTT. Its translation: CASSHYTDTQYF.

This chain connects TRBV24-1 to TRBJ2-3; 7 positions agree with TRBD2. Germline CDR1 reads KGHDR; CDR2 reads SFDVKD. This CDR3 is built from 15 residues. The junction had 7 bases not matched to a gene; V was cut back by 5 bases and J by 3 bases. The CDR3 nucleotides are TGTGCCACCAGTGTGGGGAGGGATGATACAGATACGCAGTATTTT. Its protein is CATSVGRDDTDTQYF.

V is TRBV5-6 and J is TRBJ1-1, with D possibly matching TRBD1 (6 bases). The CDR3 extends over 13 amino acids. CDR1 is SGHDT, CDR2 YYEEEE, per germline. Trimming cost V 3 bases and J 9 bases, with 15 bases left between them. Here the CDR3 reads CASSWGPGPKAFF. Here the CDR3 DNA reads TGTGCCAGCAGCTGGGGGCCGGGGCCCAAAGCTTTCTTT.

This chain uses TRBV7-9 with TRBJ1-1; 11 positions match TRBD1. The CDR3 is made up of 13 amino acids. Germline V lookup: CDR1 SEHNR, CDR2 FQNEAQ (reference sequence). The trim removed 5 bases at V and 11 bases at J, leaving 7 bases unmatched. CDR3 amino acids: CASSADRGLVAFF. DNA of the CDR3: TGTGCCAGCAGCGCGGACAGGGGGCTGGTGGCTTTCTTT.

The V and J genes are TRBV11-2 and TRBJ2-7; 12 bases agree with TRBD2. The CDR3 is 16 amino acids. V trimming: 4 bases; J trimming: 4 bases; junction bases outside the gene matches: 8. CDR1 SGHAT and CDR2 FQNNGV come from the germline V gene. The CDR3 coding sequence is TGTGCCAGCAGCTCCGCAGCCGGGACTAGCGGGTACGAGCAGTACTTC. It encodes CASSSAAGTSGYEQYF.